The clone carrying this TCR beta chain was seen many times. Amplification targeted TCR beta CDR3 regions from RNA transcripts. HTBI primers were employed in a first-round RT-PCR of the TCR CDR3. TCRdb redid the calling of the multiplex PCR reads with MiXCR, one entry per CDR3 protein. The table includes 500,000 to 750,000 distinct CDR3 sequences, about half detected once. These data belong to a study of T cells in Graves' hyperthyroidism and ophthalmopathy. Specimen: peripheral blood or thyroid tissue (not recorded which). The TCR sequence derives from a woman aged 18-29 years with Graves' hyperthyroidism.

CDR3 in amino acids: CSVEPPGSYEQYF. The CDR3 DNA reads TGCAGCGTTGAGCCACCGGGATCCTACGAGCAGTACTTC. The chain couples TRBV29-1 to TRBJ2-7; maybe TRBD2 (5 bases). V lost 3 bases and J 1 base, leaving 10 bases between the germline ends. The CDR3 is 13 residues long. CDR1 is SQVTM and CDR2 is ANQGSEA in the germline V gene.